Each of the 29 T cell receptor beta chains below was sequenced from the same sample in a study of shared clonotypes between healthy human individuals. The protocol was immunoSEQ multiplex PCR, while the TCRdb copy is restricted to in-frame clones and leaves out a portion. This table has some 1,600,000 clones, 95% to 99% appearing once. Sequencing was carried out using naive CD4+ T cells sorted from blood. The sample's subset: CD45RA+ positively selected. These receptors all come from a man aged 25 to 45 in good health.

This clone appeared a few times. The chain carries TRBV27 and TRBJ2-7; D remains unclear. The germline gives CDR1 MNHEY, CDR2 SMNVEV (reference sequence). The CDR3 length is 12 residues. V gave up 10 bases and J gave up 2 bases, with 12 bases separating them. The CDR3, as DNA: TGTGCCACCATTTCGGGTGCCTACGAGCAGTACTTC. Amino acid sequence: CATISGAYEQYF.

The chain combines TRBV29-1 with TRBJ1-1, with 7 nucleotides matching TRBD1. Germline loops: CDR1 SQVTM, CDR2 ANQGSEA. Trimming removed 7 bases from V and 5 bases from J; junction bases left unmatched: 7. The CDR3 covers 12 residues. The chain's CDR3 is CSATGASTEAFF. The DNA of the CDR3 is TGCAGCGCCACAGGGGCGAGTACTGAAGCTTTCTTT.

The CDR3 DNA is TGCGCCAGCAGCTTGGTAGGCATACCGAACACCGGGGAGCTGTTTTTT. Its translation is CASSLVGIPNTGELFF. The rearrangement uses TRBV5-1 and TRBJ2-2; D is undetermined. Trimming cost V 0 bases and J 0 bases, with 9 bases left between them. Germline lookup yields CDR1 SGHRS and CDR2 YFSETQ. The CDR3 is 16 amino acids.

The chain uses TRBV11-1 and TRBJ1-2; no firm D call. The length of the CDR3 is 11 residues. Germline V gives CDR1 SGHAT, CDR2 FQDESV (reference sequence). The V end was cut by 3 bases, the J end by 11 bases, with 10 bases between. DNA of the CDR3: TGTGCCAGCAGCTTCCGAGGGCGGTACACCTTC. Protein: CASSFRGRYTF.

The V gene is TRBV7-8, the J gene TRBJ2-3; D assignment may be TRBD1 or TRBD2 (5 bases each). Trimming cost V 5 bases and J 3 bases, with 12 bases left between them. Germline V lookup: CDR1 SGHVS, CDR2 FQNEAQ. The CDR3 contains 14 residues. The chain's CDR3 is CASSAGWGTDTQYF. CDR3 DNA: TGTGCCAGCAGCGCAGGGTGGGGGACAGATACGCAGTATTTT. The full variable domain, rest sourced from reference TRBV7-8 and TRBJ2-3, is GAGVSQSPRYKVAKRGQDVALRCDPISGHVSLFWYQQALGQGPEFLTYFQNEAQLDKSGLPSDRFFAERPEGSVSTLKIQRTQQEDSAVYLCASSAGWGTDTQYFGPGTRLTVL.

This clone was seen just once. This sequence joins TRBV19 and TRBJ1-2; D possibly corresponds to TRBD1 (5 bases). CDR1 is LNHDA and CDR2 is SQIVND in the germline V gene (reference sequence). The ends were cut back, 0 bases at V and 4 bases at J, with 12 bases in the middle. The CDR3 is 15 residues long. CDR3: CASSIDGLGGYGYTF. CDR3 DNA: TGTGCCAGTAGTATAGATGGCCTCGGGGGCTATGGCTACACCTTC.

Concerning this clone: It is likely a read error, because the conserved phenylalanine at the end of the CDR3 is missing. It is unclear where the CDR3 begins or ends on the DNA, so no DNA is shown, and the CDR3 is as TCRdb lists it. The V call is TRBV7-8, the J call TRBJ2-7; the table assigns TRBD1, which was not confirmed against the DNA. Germline assignment: CDR1 SGHVS and CDR2 FQNEAQ. Including both end residues, the CDR3 is 12 amino acids long. CDR3: CASSLENRALVL.

With regard to this clone: Other DNA sequences in the same sample also yield this CDR3. The chain links TRBV28 to TRBJ2-1; D call uncertain. Germline values: CDR1 MDHEN, CDR2 SYDVKM. Trimming removed 3 bases from V and 0 bases from J, with 9 bases in between. This CDR3 region has 15 residues. The CDR3 DNA reads TGTGCCAGCAGTTTTGGCGGTAGCTCCTACAATGAGCAGTTCTTC. Its protein product is CASSFGGSSYNEQFF.

The chain employs TRBV5-1 and TRBJ2-3, with TRBD2 identical over 7 bases. The junction had 9 bases not matched to a gene; V was cut back by 2 bases and J by 3 bases. The CDR3 has 16 amino acids. CDR1 and CDR2 (germline): SGHRS, YFSETQ. The CDR3 bases are TGCGCCAGCAGCTTTATCAGCGGGGCAGGAACAGATACGCAGTATTTT. It yields the protein CASSFISGAGTDTQYF.

The V and J genes are TRBV9 and TRBJ2-2, with a tentative D call TRBD1 (5 bases). V was trimmed by 2 bases and J by 6 bases, leaving 8 bases between them. Germline lookup yields CDR1 SGDLS and CDR2 YYNGEE. The CDR3 runs to 13 residues. CDR3 coding DNA: TGTGCCAGCAGCGTGCAGGGCCCCGGGGAGCTGTTTTTT. As protein: CASSVQGPGELFF.

This sequence joins TRBV5-1 and TRBJ2-7; D perhaps matches TRBD1 (5 bases). CDR1 is SGHRS and CDR2 is YFSETQ in the germline V gene. V shed 5 bases and J shed 2 bases, with 14 bases lying between them. The CDR3 covers 14 residues. CDR3 coding DNA: TGCGCCAGCAGATTAGGCAGGGAACCCTACGAGCAGTACTTC. Amino acid sequence: CASRLGREPYEQYF.

On this clone itself: Other DNA sequences in this specimen translate into the identical CDR3. The chain carries TRBV18 and TRBJ1-1; D gene unclear. This CDR3 has 13 residues. The germline CDR1 and CDR2 sequences are KGHSH and LQKENI. Trimming removed 2 bases at V and 1 base at J, with 5 bases between. DNA for the CDR3: TGTGCCAGCTCACCATTGTCGAACACTGAAGCTTTCTTT. Its translation: CASSPLSNTEAFF.

This chain links TRBV6-1 with TRBJ1-2; D unresolved. Germline values: CDR1 MNHNS, CDR2 SASEGT. V was clipped by 3 bases and J by 4 bases, with 12 bases between them. The CDR3 sequence is 14 residues long. CDR3 sequence reads: CASSETGRSYGYTF. As DNA, the CDR3 is TGTGCCAGCAGTGAGACGGGCAGGTCCTATGGCTACACCTTC.

V and J are TRBV11-3 and TRBJ2-1; no reliable D call. CDR3 length: 15 amino acids. Germline lookup yields CDR1 SGHNT and CDR2 YENEEA. V was clipped by 4 bases and J by 0 bases, with 10 bases between them. CDR3 DNA: TGTGCCAGCAGCTCTAGTTCCAGCTCCTACAATGAGCAGTTCTTC. This translates into CASSSSSSSYNEQFF.

The rearrangement uses TRBV4-3 and TRBJ1-2, with D uncertain. CDR1 and CDR2 from the germline V gene are LGHNA and YSLEER. V lost 0 bases, J lost 9 bases, and 17 bases lay in between. CDR3 length equals 15 residues. Written as DNA, the CDR3 is TGCGCCAGCAGCCAAGATCTTGTGATTTCCAGTCGCTACACCTTC. Amino acids: CASSQDLVISSRYTF.

The V gene is TRBV2, the J gene TRBJ1-1, with D tentatively TRBD1 (6 bases). Trimming removed 5 bases from V and 4 bases from J, with 17 bases in between. There are 15 residues in the CDR3. Germline lookup yields CDR1 SNHLY and CDR2 FYNNEI. The CDR3 nucleotides read TGTGCCAGCAGTCCTTTAGTAGGGGGTAGCACTGAAGCTTTCTTT. Its protein product is CASSPLVGGSTEAFF.

The J gene is TRBJ2-2, the V gene TRBV28; 9 positions match TRBD1. V shed 8 bases, J shed 2 bases, and the junction held 6 bases outside the gene matches. Germline loops: CDR1 MDHEN, CDR2 SYDVKM. CDR3 length: 15 residues. In nucleotides, the CDR3 is TGTGCCAGCGCTAGGGACAGGGTAAACACCGGGGAGCTGTTTTTT. This sequence encodes CASARDRVNTGELFF.

This clone occurred once. This chain connects TRBV9 to TRBJ2-7, with 14 bases identical to TRBD2. Germline V CDR1 and CDR2: SGDLS, YYNGEE. Trimming at V came to 3 bases and at J to 6 bases, leaving 5 bases not matched to a gene. The CDR3 totals 15 residues. For the CDR3, the DNA is TGTGCCAGCAGCGCAGAAGGACTAGCGGGAGGCGAGCAGTACTTC. It codes for CASSAEGLAGGEQYF.

This clone appeared a single time. The chain combines TRBV6-1 with TRBJ1-4; D is uncertain. Germline V lookup: CDR1 MNHNS, CDR2 SASEGT. V dropped 2 bases and J dropped 8 bases, with 9 bases sitting between them. The CDR3 consists of 13 residues. Here the CDR3 DNA reads TGTGCCAGCAGTGAACTCTGGGGAGAAAAACTGTTTTTT. Encoded protein: CASSELWGEKLFF.

The chain has TRBV28 and TRBJ2-7, with 7 bases fitting TRBD2. Trimming at V came to 1 base and at J to 2 bases, leaving 5 bases not matched to a gene. Germline assignment: CDR1 MDHEN and CDR2 SYDVKM. The CDR3 is made up of 15 amino acids. For the CDR3, the DNA is TGTGCCAGCAGTTTATACGGGAGGTCCCCCTACGAGCAGTACTTC. Its protein is CASSLYGRSPYEQYF.

About this clone: Distinct nucleotide sequences in the sample also encode this CDR3. This chain uses TRBV18 with TRBJ1-1, with D hard to call. Germline V lookup: CDR1 KGHSH, CDR2 LQKENI. The CDR3 spans 13 residues. V lost 0 bases to trimming and J lost 5 bases, with 7 bases between them. CDR3 sequence (DNA): TGTGCCAGCTCACCACCCGTTAGGACTGAAGCTTTCTTT. Amino acids: CASSPPVRTEAFF.

This chain connects TRBV4-2 to TRBJ2-1; D is possibly TRBD1 or TRBD2 (5 bases each). Germline lookup yields CDR1 LGHNA and CDR2 YNFKEQ. V was shortened by 0 bases and J by 10 bases, with 10 bases between the two germline ends. The CDR3 is 13 residues long. The CDR3 coding sequence is TGTGCCAGCAGCCAAGATCTTAGGGACGAGCAGTTCTTC. This gives the protein CASSQDLRDEQFF.

Notes on this clone: This same CDR3 is encoded by further DNA sequences in the sample. CDR3 region: CASRESNTGELFF. CDR3 coding DNA: TGCGCCAGCCGGGAGAGTAACACCGGGGAGCTGTTTTTT. The rearrangement links TRBV5-1 to TRBJ2-2; D perhaps matches TRBD2 (6 bases). CDR1 and CDR2 from the germline V gene are SGHRS and YFSETQ. V lost 7 bases and J lost 2, with 9 bases in between. CDR3 length: 13 residues.

The chain employs TRBV29-1 and TRBJ2-2, with D unclear. In germline, CDR1 is SQVTM, CDR2 ANQGSEA. Trimming cost V 7 bases and J 7 bases, with 10 bases left between them. This CDR3 spans 11 amino acids. This chain's CDR3 is CSAGLYGELFF. The CDR3 region has the DNA TGCAGCGCCGGGCTTTACGGGGAGCTGTTTTTT.

J is TRBJ1-5 and V is TRBV19; the D is unclear. CDR1 is LNHDA and CDR2 is SQIVND in the germline V gene (reference sequence). This CDR3 is built from 13 residues. The germline V and J ends were trimmed by 6 bases and 5 bases, with 11 bases remaining between them. CDR3 bases: TGTGCCAGTAGCCAGGTAGGAGATCAGCCCCAGCATTTT. Translation: CASSQVGDQPQHF. Drawing the rest from reference TRBV19 and TRBJ1-5, the complete variable domain is DGGITQSPKYLFRKEGQNVTLSCEQNLNHDAMYWYRQDPGQGLRLIYYSQIVNDFQKGDIAEGYSVSREKKESFPLTVTSAQKNPTAFYLCASSQVGDQPQHFGDGTRLSIL.

The chain combines TRBV5-4 with TRBJ2-1, with a tentative D call TRBD1 (6 bases). With 4 bases removed from V and 4 bases from J, the gap between germline ends came to 21 bases. Germline V CDR1 and CDR2: SGHNT, YYREEE (reference sequence). The CDR3 totals 17 residues. This chain's CDR3 is CASSPGQGPGIYNEQFF. The CDR3 DNA is TGTGCCAGCAGCCCGGGACAAGGGCCGGGGATTTACAATGAGCAGTTCTTC.

The chain uses TRBV7-9 and TRBJ1-1; TRBD1 is a possible D gene (6 bases). Germline-derived CDR1 and CDR2 are SEHNR and FQNEAQ (reference sequence). V lost 6 bases and J 4 bases, leaving 12 bases between the germline ends. The CDR3 has 13 amino acids. The CDR3: CASRPGHITEAFF. The CDR3 coding sequence is TGTGCCAGCAGGCCGGGACATATCACTGAAGCTTTCTTT.

The chain carries TRBV7-6 and TRBJ1-1; D call uncertain. From germline, CDR1 is SGHVS and CDR2 FNYEAQ. Between the trimmed V and J ends, which lost 5 bases and 3 bases, there was a span of 19 bases. The CDR3 length is 16 residues. Here the CDR3 reads CASSLGSYRAHTEAFF. The CDR3 nucleotides are TGTGCCAGCAGCCTAGGATCCTACAGAGCCCACACTGAAGCTTTCTTT. Combining the CDR3 with reference TRBV7-6 and TRBJ1-1 gives the whole variable domain GAGVSQSPRYKVTKRGQDVALRCDPISGHVSLYWYRQALGQGPEFLTYFNYEAQQDKSGLPNDRFSAERPEGSISTLTIQRTEQRDSAMYRCASSLGSYRAHTEAFFGQGTRLTVV.

The V call is TRBV7-8, the J call TRBJ2-7, with a tentative D call TRBD1 (6 bases). Germline V gene sequence: CDR1 SGHVS, CDR2 FQNEAQ. The germline V and J ends were trimmed by 1 base and 7 bases, with 14 bases remaining between them. The CDR3 contains 14 residues. The CDR3 sequence is CASSLVLQRGEQYF. The CDR3 DNA is TGTGCCAGCAGCTTAGTCCTACAGAGGGGGGAGCAGTACTTC. Combining the CDR3 with reference TRBV7-8 and TRBJ2-7 gives the whole variable domain GAGVSQSPRYKVAKRGQDVALRCDPISGHVSLFWYQQALGQGPEFLTYFQNEAQLDKSGLPSDRFFAERPEGSVSTLKIQRTQQEDSAVYLCASSLVLQRGEQYFGPGTRLTVT.